Below, 26 T cell receptor beta chains from the same sample are listed, as sequenced in a study of T-cell reconstitution after alpha-beta-depleted transplantation in children. For TCRbeta, the library was prepared with unique molecular identifiers. TCRdb reanalysed the PCR reads using MiXCR and keeps one entry per CDR3 protein. Counted here are hundreds of thousands of distinct CDR3 sequences, approximately 22% occurring once; the ten biggest clones make up 12% to 15%. The specimen was PBMCs, mostly from graft donor cells, collected 360 days after TCRalphabeta/CD19-depleted stem cell transplant. These receptors originate from a boy less than two years old who had a stem cell transplant for acute myeloid leukemia, so the T cells may come from the graft donor.

The chain has TRBV4-1 and TRBJ2-7; D not resolved. With 0 bases removed from V and 3 bases from J, the gap between germline ends came to 12 bases. There are 15 residues in the CDR3. CDR1 and CDR2 (germline): MGHRA, YSYEKL. The CDR3 nucleotides are TGCGCCAGCAGCCAAGATAAACAGCCGGGCTACGAGCAGTACGTC. Translation gives CASSQDKQPGYEQYV.

The rearrangement links TRBV12-3 or TRBV12-4 to TRBJ2-3, with D uncertain. The CDR3 has 14 residues. Trimming removed 2 bases from V and 0 bases from J, with 6 bases in between. The CDR3 DNA follows: TGTGCCAGCAGTTTAATAGGGAGCACAGATACGCAGTATTTT. As protein: CASSLIGSTDTQYF.

Only a few counts were recorded for this clonotype. The chain is built from TRBV25-1 and TRBJ1-5; D unclear. The V gene lost 3 bases and the J gene lost 0 bases, with 6 bases spanning the gap. Germline CDR1 MGHDK, CDR2 SYGVNS. This CDR3 is built from 14 residues. The CDR3 here is CASSEVDSNQPQHF. For the CDR3, the DNA is TGTGCCAGCAGTGAGGTTGATAGCAATCAGCCCCAGCATTTT.

The chain uses TRBV12-3 or TRBV12-4 and TRBJ2-1; D perhaps matches TRBD1 (6 bases). The CDR3 consists of 15 residues. V was trimmed by 5 bases and J by 9 bases, leaving 20 bases between them. The CDR3 DNA reads as TGTGCCAGCAGTCCACAGGGTTGGTCCCGTGGTGAGCAGTTCTTC. It translates to CASSPQGWSRGEQFF.

This clonotype was seen only a few times. V gene TRBV15 combines with J gene TRBJ2-3; D remains ambiguous. From germline, CDR1 is LNHNV and CDR2 YYDKDF (reference sequence). V lost 1 base and J 5 bases, leaving 13 bases between the germline ends. The CDR3 contains 15 residues. CDR3 residues: CATSRARTVIDTQYF. DNA of the CDR3: TGTGCCACCAGCAGAGCGAGGACGGTGATAGATACGCAGTATTTT.

This clonotype was observed at least ten times. The CDR3 here is CASSLQGGQETQYF. DNA of the CDR3: TGTGCCAGCAGTCTACAGGGGGGACAAGAGACCCAGTACTTC. The rearrangement joins TRBV12-3 or TRBV12-4 to TRBJ2-5; 8 bases fit TRBD1. V lost 5 bases and J lost 2; bases outside the gene matches: 4. The CDR3 loop spans 14 amino acids.

V usage is TRBV28 and J usage is TRBJ2-2, with D hard to call. The CDR3 has 15 amino acids. Deletions cut 2 bases from V and 4 bases from J, with 11 bases between. Germline lookup yields CDR1 MDHEN and CDR2 SYDVKM. CDR3 in DNA: TGTGCCAGCAGTTTACCTTCCAGAAGCACCGGGGAGCTGTTTTTT. It translates to CASSLPSRSTGELFF.

This chain links TRBV28 with TRBJ1-2; 7 nucleotides align to TRBD1. Per germline, CDR1 MDHEN and CDR2 SYDVKM. After removal of 6 bases from V and 4 bases from J, the junction contained 8 bases not matched to a gene. This CDR3 is built from 14 residues. The chain's CDR3 is CASSLWGQPYGYTF. CDR3 DNA: TGTGCCAGCAGCCTCTGGGGACAGCCCTATGGCTACACCTTC.

At least ten counts were recorded for this clonotype. The gene calls are TRBV6-5 and TRBJ2-3; D not resolved. The germline V gene encodes CDR1 MNHEY and CDR2 SVGAGI. This CDR3 spans 15 amino acids. Trimming pared 6 bases from V and 2 bases from J, leaving 15 bases between. In DNA form, the CDR3 reads TGTGCCAGCAGCCTAAGTGGTCAGCCCACAGATACGCAGTATTTT. Translating it yields CASSLSGQPTDTQYF.

This clonotype showed up many times. The J gene is TRBJ1-4, the V gene TRBV20-1; D is undetermined. The V end lost 4 bases, the J end lost 3 bases, and 9 bases lay between the germline ends. The CDR3 is 13 amino acids. The germline CDR1 and CDR2 sequences are DFQATT and SNEGSKA (reference sequence). The CDR3: CSAKQNPNEKLFF. In nucleotides, the CDR3 is TGCAGTGCTAAGCAAAATCCTAATGAAAAACTGTTTTTT.

This clonotype was found a few times. The rearrangement links TRBV7-6 to TRBJ1-1; D is unclear. This CDR3 has 14 amino acids. From germline, CDR1 is SGHVS and CDR2 FNYEAQ. V lost 4 bases and J lost 5, with 14 bases in between. In nucleotides, the CDR3 is TGTGCCAGCAGCTCAGGCGTGGCAACTACTGAAGCTTTCTTT. Amino acid sequence: CASSSGVATTEAFF.

This clonotype was picked up many times. The J gene is TRBJ2-2, the V gene TRBV4-1; tentative D call: TRBD1 (5 bases). Trimming took off 3 bases at V and 3 bases at J, with 8 bases between the two ends. Germline V gene data show CDR1 as MGHRA and CDR2 as YSYEKL. The CDR3 is made up of 14 amino acids. Here the CDR3 reads CASSQTDYTGELFF. The CDR3 DNA reads as TGCGCCAGCAGCCAGACAGATTACACCGGGGAGCTGTTTTTT.

This clonotype came up a few times. The rearrangement links TRBV12-3 or TRBV12-4 to TRBJ2-5, with D hard to call. This CDR3 comprises 13 residues. Trimming cost V 3 bases and J 2 bases, with 7 bases left between them. CDR3 amino acids: CASSFSAQETQYF. CDR3 nucleotides: TGTGCCAGCAGTTTTTCCGCTCAAGAGACCCAGTACTTC.

This clonotype was observed at least ten times. The chain combines TRBV12-3 or TRBV12-4 with TRBJ1-4; D is undetermined. V lost 2 bases and J lost 5, with 9 bases in between. The CDR3 sequence is 14 residues long. In DNA, the CDR3 is TGTGCCAGCAGTTTAAGTTTTAAAAATGAAAAACTGTTTTTT. Amino acids: CASSLSFKNEKLFF.

This clonotype was counted ten times or more. The V call is TRBV12-3 or TRBV12-4, the J call TRBJ1-5; perhaps TRBD1 as D (5 bases). V was cut by 5 bases and J by 9 bases, with 17 bases left in between. The CDR3 sequence is 14 residues long. The DNA for the CDR3 is TGTGCCAGCAGTCCTGGGACTTGGGGGGGGCCCCAGCATTTT. Protein product: CASSPGTWGGPQHF.

This clonotype has at least ten counts. V gene TRBV6-2 or TRBV6-3 combines with J gene TRBJ2-5; D assignment may be TRBD1 or TRBD2 (5 bases each). The CDR3 runs to 15 residues. V was cut by 2 bases and J by 4 bases, with 14 bases left in between. The germline gives CDR1 MNHEY, CDR2 SVGEGT. In DNA, the CDR3 is TGTGCCAGCAGTTACCGGGACCTAGTGACAGAGACCCAGTACTTC. Encoded protein: CASSYRDLVTETQYF.

V usage is TRBV13 and J usage is TRBJ2-1; possible D gene TRBD2, 6 bases. This CDR3 has 13 amino acids. Germline V lookup: CDR1 PRHDT, CDR2 FYEKMQ (reference sequence). Trimming left V 5 bases short and J 3 bases short, with 8 bases between. The CDR3 coding sequence is TGTGCCAGCAGCATGGGGGGCTACAATGAGCAGTTCTTC. The encoded protein is CASSMGGYNEQFF.

This clonotype occurred a few times. The chain carries TRBV20-1 and TRBJ2-5; D is perhaps TRBD1 or TRBD2 (6 bases each). Germline CDR1 reads DFQATT; CDR2 reads SNEGSKA (reference sequence). The CDR3 has 15 residues. V was shortened by 2 bases and J by 4 bases, with 17 bases between the two germline ends. In DNA form, the CDR3 reads TGCAGTGCTAGAACGCCGGGGGCAGCGTTAGAGACCCAGTACTTC. This translates into CSARTPGAALETQYF.

The chain uses TRBV10-3 and TRBJ2-5, with 7 bases aligning to TRBD1. The CDR3 consists of 16 residues. CDR1 is ENHRY, CDR2 SYGVKD, per germline. With V trimmed by 3 bases and J by 5 bases, 12 bases remained unmatched. CDR3 loop: CAISDNYRGSRETQYF. Here the CDR3 DNA reads TGTGCCATCAGTGACAACTACAGGGGTAGTAGGGAGACCCAGTACTTC.

This clonotype was seen a handful of times. The J gene is TRBJ2-7, the V gene TRBV9; D uncertain. V was shortened by 1 base and J by 2 bases, with 10 bases between the two germline ends. From germline, CDR1 is SGDLS and CDR2 YYNGEE. CDR3 length equals 14 residues. The CDR3, as DNA: TGTGCCAGCAGCGTAAGTCACGGTCCCTACGAGCAGTACTTC. This encodes CASSVSHGPYEQYF.

V and J are TRBV7-8 and TRBJ1-1, with a possible D match to TRBD1 (6 bases). The length of the CDR3 is 13 residues. V lost 5 bases, J lost 7 bases, and 14 bases lay in between. CDR1 is SGHVS, CDR2 FQNEAQ, per germline. The CDR3 spells CASSGVRGGEAFF. As DNA, the CDR3 is TGTGCCAGCAGCGGAGTAAGGGGGGGTGAAGCTTTCTTT.

This clonotype has a count of ten or more. This sequence joins TRBV5-1 and TRBJ1-3; no reliable D call. The CDR3 covers 16 residues. The germline V and J ends were trimmed by 0 bases and 0 bases, with 10 bases remaining between them. Per germline, CDR1 SGHRS and CDR2 YFSETQ. The CDR3 loop is CASSLEGALSGNTIYF. The CDR3 nucleotides read TGCGCCAGCAGCTTGGAGGGTGCGCTCTCTGGAAACACCATATATTTT. The full variable domain, in which reference TRBV5-1 and TRBJ1-3 provide the parts outside the CDR3, is KAGVTQTPRYLIKTRGQQVTLSCSPISGHRSVSWYQQTPGQGLQFLFEYFSETQRNKGNFPGRFSGRQFSNSRSEMNVSTLELGDSALYLCASSLEGALSGNTIYFGEGSWLTVV.

This clonotype was seen more than once but under ten times. This chain links TRBV7-9 with TRBJ2-1, with 9 positions matching TRBD1. CDR3 length equals 14 residues. V lost 2 bases and J lost 9; bases outside the gene matches: 5. Germline V gene data show CDR1 as SEHNR and CDR2 as FQNEAQ (reference sequence). As DNA, the CDR3 is TGTGCCAGCAGCTTATGGGACAGGGAAGGTGAGCAGTTCTTC. As protein: CASSLWDREGEQFF.

This clonotype was found many times. V and J are TRBV6-5 and TRBJ1-2; tentatively, D is TRBD1 (5 bases). The CDR3 is 16 residues long. From germline, CDR1 is MNHEY and CDR2 SVGAGI. V lost 6 bases, J lost 4 bases, and 21 bases lay in between. For the CDR3, the DNA is TGTGCCAGCAGCCCCTCCCGTGCAGGGCTGAGCTATGGCTACACCTTC. Residues: CASSPSRAGLSYGYTF.

The chain combines TRBV7-9 with TRBJ1-4, with 8 positions matching TRBD1. Germline CDR1 reads SEHNR; CDR2 reads FQNEAQ (reference sequence). This CDR3 contains 14 residues. With V trimmed by 4 bases and J by 8 bases, 6 bases remained unmatched. The CDR3 region is CASSSGTGPEKLFF. The DNA of the CDR3 is TGTGCCAGCAGCTCCGGGACAGGTCCGGAAAAACTGTTTTTT.

This clonotype was picked up a small number of times. The V call is TRBV7-2, the J call TRBJ2-7, with D possibly matching TRBD2 (6 bases). V shed 5 bases and J shed 0 bases, with 11 bases lying between them. The CDR3 contains 14 residues. CDR1 is SGHTA and CDR2 is FQGNSA in the germline V gene. This chain's CDR3 is CASSPQGLSYEQYF. The CDR3 nucleotides read TGTGCCAGCAGCCCCCAGGGACTCTCCTACGAGCAGTACTTC.